This TCR beta chain is drawn from a study of CD8+ T cells in alopecia areata. As for this clone: Its target is not known.

RNA was isolated and reverse transcribed to cDNA, the sequencing template. Profiling relied on immunoSEQ multiplex PCR, and the TCRdb table lists in-frame clones only, not all of them. The table has just over 150,000 clones, just over 65% seen once. Treatment meaning: oral pan-JAK inhibitor, 5-10 mg twice daily. A FACSAria was used to sort CD4+ and CD8+ T cells. These cells came from PBMCs. The CDR3 runs to 15 residues. Germline V gene lookup returns CDR1 SGHAT and CDR2 FQDESV (reference sequence). The trim removed 4 bases at V and 5 bases at J, leaving 10 bases unmatched. Broader study findings: Within the top 100, expanded CD8+ clones significantly decreased with tofacitinib, as did scalp clonality.

The TCR comes from a human donor with alopecia areata. The chain carries TRBV11-1 and TRBJ2-5; 7 positions agree with TRBD1. Specimen: CD4+ T cells sorted from blood, collected at week 4, from a patient treated with tofacitinib. The DNA of the CDR3 is TGTGCCAGCAGCTATAAGACAGGGACGGGGGAGACCCAGTACTTC. This codes for CASSYKTGTGETQYF.